The next 6 T cell receptor beta chains were all read from a single sample in a study of cytomegalovirus exposure and HLA in healthy donors. The PCR ran on 60 Vbeta and 13 Jbeta primers. Data came from immunoSEQ multiplex PCR; TCRdb stores just in-frame clones and leaves some out. This sample has some 150,000 clones, with 80% found just once. Sequencing used PBMCs. Receptor source: a man between 25 and 39 years old in good health and CMV-seronegative.

The genes are TRBV15 and TRBJ1-1; TRBD1 might be the D (6 bases). Trimming left V 0 bases short and J 6 bases short, with 11 bases between. Per the germline V gene, CDR1 is LNHNV and CDR2 is YYDKDF (reference sequence). CDR3 length: 14 amino acids. As DNA, the CDR3 is TGTGCCACCAGCAGAGAAGCAGGGGTACCTGAAGCTTTCTTT. This codes for CATSREAGVPEAFF.

V is TRBV5-1 and J is TRBJ2-3; 7 nucleotides align to TRBD2. This CDR3 spans 15 amino acids. CDR1 is SGHRS and CDR2 is YFSETQ in the germline V gene. V lost 0 bases and J lost 1; bases outside the gene matches: 2. The DNA of the CDR3 is TGCGCCAGCAGCTTGGTGGCGGGGGGCACAGATACGCAGTATTTT. The encoded protein is CASSLVAGGTDTQYF.

This rearrangement joins TRBV4-2 to TRBJ1-5, with TRBD1 as a possible D gene (5 bases). The CDR3 has 14 amino acids. Germline values: CDR1 LGHNA, CDR2 YNFKEQ. Trimming shortened V by 0 bases and J by 11 bases, and 14 bases separated the two germline ends. The CDR3 DNA reads as TGTGCCAGCAGCCAAGAGACAGCCGTAGGGGCCCAGCATTTT. Translating it yields CASSQETAVGAQHF.

This clone showed up just a few times. The V gene is TRBV5-4, the J gene TRBJ2-6, with D possibly matching TRBD2 (5 bases). The length of the CDR3 is 15 residues. V dropped 0 bases and J dropped 1 base, with 5 bases sitting between them. Germline CDR1 reads SGHNT; CDR2 reads YYREEE (reference sequence). The CDR3 DNA reads TGTGCCAGCAGCTTGGGCGGGTCTGGGGCCAACGTCCTGACTTTC. Translating it yields CASSLGGSGANVLTF.

The J gene is TRBJ1-4, the V gene TRBV5-1, with no clear D. The length of the CDR3 is 12 residues. Trimming shortened V by 5 bases and J by 8 bases, and 10 bases separated the two germline ends. Germline assignment: CDR1 SGHRS and CDR2 YFSETQ. This CDR3 is CASSSNSEKLFF. In DNA form, the CDR3 reads TGCGCCAGCAGTTCCAATTCCGAAAAACTGTTTTTT.

This clone has just a few counts. The J gene is TRBJ2-7, the V gene TRBV6-6; maybe TRBD2 (6 bases). The germline CDR1 and CDR2 sequences are MNHNY and SVGAGI (reference sequence). Trimming removed 6 bases from V and 5 bases from J, with 20 bases in between. This CDR3 has 15 amino acids. CDR3 sequence reads: CASSLEQEGINEQYF. The CDR3 bases are TGTGCCAGCAGCCTAGAACAGGAGGGAATCAACGAGCAGTACTTC.